This T cell receptor (beta chain) emerged from a study of OX40 agonist ivuxolimab in advanced cancers. Background on the study: Treatment of patients was with ivuxolimab, an agonistic anti-OX40 (CD134) antibody. Those enrolled were 82.7% male, with a mean age of approximately 60 years and ages from roughly 20 to 85.

Any history of autoimmune disease or systemic immunosuppression disqualified patients. Regarding the study as a whole: At doses 0.1 to 3.0 mg/kg, CD4+ and CD8+ clones expanded.

V was pared by 4 bases and J by 8 bases, with 5 bases between. The CDR3 length is 10 residues. Germline values: CDR1 SNHLY, CDR2 FYNNEI. The assay was immunoSEQ multiplex PCR, and TCRdb's table has in-frame clones only and misses some. The sample has some 130,000 clones, around 91% seen once; the top ten hold 0.55%. About this clone itself: Its cognate antigen is unknown.

The source of this sequence is an adult with an advanced solid tumor such as melanoma, head and neck, liver or kidney cancer. The V call is TRBV2, the J call TRBJ1-2, with D tentatively TRBD1 (5 bases). Sequencing used CD4+ or CD8+ T cells sorted from blood, obtained in a trial of the OX40 agonist ivuxolimab. Here the CDR3 reads CASSGGGYTF. Here the CDR3 DNA reads TGTGCCAGCAGTGGGGGGGGCTACACCTTC.